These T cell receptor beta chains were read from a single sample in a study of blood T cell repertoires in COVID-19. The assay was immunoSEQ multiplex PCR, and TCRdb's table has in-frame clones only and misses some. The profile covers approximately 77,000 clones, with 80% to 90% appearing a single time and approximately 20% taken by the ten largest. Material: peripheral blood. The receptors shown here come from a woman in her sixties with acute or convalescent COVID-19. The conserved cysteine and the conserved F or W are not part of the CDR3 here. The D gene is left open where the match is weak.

ASSFGRANTGELF,TRBJ2-2,-,TRBV5-4
ASSPQGNNQPQH,TRBJ1-5,-,TRBV5-1
ASSPTGPQETQY,TRBJ2-5,-,TRBV6-5
ASSLDQRAGLYGYT,TRBJ1-2,-,TRBV7-2
ASSPGTEAF,TRBJ1-1,-,TRBV7-3
ASSPYIDTEAF,TRBJ1-1,-,TRBV18
ASSIDMTGELF,TRBJ2-2,-,TRBV19
ATNDRGVNTGELF,TRBJ2-2,TRBD1,TRBV10-3
ASSLAGDRGVNDEQF,TRBJ2-1,TRBD1,TRBV7-2
ASSQGSDRGEAF,TRBJ1-1,-,TRBV3-1/TRBV3-2
ASSLVSSYGYT,TRBJ1-2,-,TRBV7-6
ASSESGGGELF,TRBJ2-2,TRBD1,TRBV2
AWSPRPGSYGYT,TRBJ1-2,-,TRBV30
ASRSGNDNQPQH,TRBJ1-5,-,TRBV5-1
ASSAKTGADEKLF,TRBJ1-4,TRBD1,TRBV5-6
ASRITGDQPQH,TRBJ1-5,TRBD1,TRBV19
ASSPNRGSKVNTEAF,TRBJ1-1,TRBD1,TRBV6-6
ATSRDLLGQDYGYT,TRBJ1-2,TRBD1,TRBV15
ASERGGTDTQY,TRBJ2-3,-,TRBV12-3/TRBV12-4
ASSPRSDSRTDTQY,TRBJ2-3,-,TRBV18
ASSLVGGVNTEAF,TRBJ1-1,-,TRBV7-2
ASSPDTAREQY,TRBJ2-7,-,TRBV5-4
ASSTIQGAQETQY,TRBJ2-5,-,TRBV19
ASSISLGQGVAYEQY,TRBJ2-7,TRBD1,TRBV27
AISDGQDTDTQY,TRBJ2-3,TRBD1,TRBV10-3
ASSLSTGDTEAF,TRBJ1-1,-,TRBV5-1
SVHEKAGEQY,TRBJ2-7,-,TRBV29-1
ASSLATVKTGELF,TRBJ2-2,-,TRBV7-9